This TCR beta chain was recovered during a study of OX40 agonist ivuxolimab in advanced cancers. At the level of the study: At 65% to 90% male, the cohort had a mean age of approximately 60 years, ranging from about 23 to 79.

The CDR3 loop spans 15 amino acids. In germline, CDR1 is MNHEY, CDR2 SVGAGI. The V gene lost 2 bases and the J gene lost 1 base, with 11 bases spanning the gap. Libraries were prepared by immunoSEQ multiplex PCR; TCRdb keeps only in-frame clonotypes and omits some of them. The sample carries roughly 80,000 clones, 89% recorded once. The material was CD4+ or CD8+ T cells sorted from blood, obtained in a trial of the OX40 agonist ivuxolimab. The sequence was collected from an adult with an advanced solid tumor such as melanoma, head and neck, liver or kidney cancer. The chain joins TRBV6-5 to TRBJ1-1; a weak D match, TRBD1 (5 bases). CDR3: CASSYGMGTNTEAFF. The CDR3 nucleotides are TGTGCCAGCAGTTACGGGATGGGGACGAACACTGAAGCTTTCTTT.